The 28 T cell receptor beta chains in this list originate from one sample, sequenced in a study of shared clonotypes between healthy human individuals. This table comes from immunoSEQ multiplex PCR, and its TCRdb copy is limited to in-frame clones, with some not included. Among 2.5 million or so clones listed, about 92% were seen once. The sample was naive CD4+ T cells sorted from blood. This sample's subset: CD45RA+ positively selected. Source of these receptors: a man aged 18 to 29 in good health.

The chain combines TRBV6-6 with TRBJ2-5, with 9 bases matching TRBD1. CDR1 and CDR2 from the germline V gene are MNHNY and SVGAGI (reference sequence). With V trimmed by 6 bases and J by 5 bases, 7 bases remained unmatched. CDR3 length: 14 residues. DNA of the CDR3: TGTGCCAGCAGCTCCACAGGGGGCGTGGAGACCCAGTACTTC. Encoded protein: CASSSTGGVETQYF.

This chain connects TRBV6-1 to TRBJ2-2; D ambiguous. V was cut by 3 bases and J by 6 bases, with 14 bases left in between. This CDR3 has 15 residues. Germline lookup yields CDR1 MNHNS and CDR2 SASEGT. As DNA, the CDR3 is TGTGCCAGCAGTGACACCGGGTCTTGGGCCGGGGAGCTGTTTTTT. Its translation is CASSDTGSWAGELFF.

Turning to this clone: It may be a read error: a sequence one base away is much more abundant. Other DNA sequences in this specimen translate into the identical CDR3. The rearrangement joins TRBV5-1 to TRBJ1-2; D not certain. V lost 0 bases to trimming and J lost 2 bases, with 5 bases between them. The germline gives CDR1 SGHRS, CDR2 YFSETQ. This CDR3 has 13 amino acids. The CDR3 nucleotides read TGCGCCAGCAGCTTGGACAGAAACTATGGCTACACCTTC. This translates into CASSLDRNYGYTF.

The genes are TRBV5-1 and TRBJ2-1; a possible D gene is TRBD2 (6 bases). Trimming took 2 bases from V and 5 from J, leaving 14 bases between them. The CDR3 contains 15 residues. Germline V gene sequence: CDR1 SGHRS, CDR2 YFSETQ. The CDR3 DNA reads as TGCGCCAGCAGCTTAACCGGGACTTCCGACAATGAGCAGTTCTTC. Encoded protein: CASSLTGTSDNEQFF.

As regards this clone: The same CDR3 is also encoded by other DNA sequences in this sample. The V call is TRBV6-5, the J call TRBJ1-1, with D possibly TRBD1 on 6 matching bases. The CDR3 covers 13 residues. The germline gives CDR1 MNHEY, CDR2 SVGAGI. V dropped 8 bases and J dropped 4 bases, with 14 bases sitting between them. This CDR3 reads CASSSPRGTEAFF. CDR3 DNA sequence: TGTGCCAGCTCCTCCCCCAGGGGCACTGAAGCTTTCTTT.

This clone was counted once. Other DNA sequences in the same sample also yield this CDR3. The chain's CDR3 is CASSRDRSNQPQHF. Here the CDR3 DNA reads TGTGCCAGCAGCCGGGACAGAAGCAATCAGCCCCAGCATTTT. This chain uses TRBV11-2 with TRBJ1-5; 7 bases match TRBD1. Germline-derived CDR1 and CDR2 are SGHAT and FQNNGV. This CDR3 has 14 amino acids. The junction had 2 bases not matched to a gene; V was cut back by 5 bases and J by 1 base. Based on the CDR3 plus reference TRBV11-2 and TRBJ1-5, the full variable domain is EAGVAQSPRYKIIEKRQSVAFWCNPISGHATLYWYQQILGQGPKLLIQFQNNGVVDDSQLPKDRFSAERLKGVDSTLKIQPAKLEDSAVYLCASSRDRSNQPQHFGDGTRLSIL.

This clone was recorded once. The chain is built from TRBV28 and TRBJ2-2, with D unresolved. Germline V lookup: CDR1 MDHEN, CDR2 SYDVKM. V lost 7 bases and J lost 0, with 6 bases in between. The CDR3 loop spans 13 amino acids. The CDR3 nucleotides read TGTGCCAGCACGGACCCGAACACCGGGGAGCTGTTTTTT. Translated: CASTDPNTGELFF.

The chain recombines TRBV15 with TRBJ1-3; TRBD1 aligns across 7 bases. The CDR3 length is 15 residues. CDR1 and CDR2 from the germline V gene are LNHNV and YYDKDF (reference sequence). The J segment lost 4 bases and the V segment lost 0 bases, leaving 3 bases of the junction unmatched. For the CDR3, the DNA is TGTGCCACCAGCAGAGAAGCGGGACAGGGAAACACCATATATTTT. It yields the protein CATSREAGQGNTIYF.

In nucleotides, the CDR3 is TGTGCCAGCTCACCCTTCAAGACAGAGACCCAGTACTTC. Its translation is CASSPFKTETQYF. J is TRBJ2-5 and V is TRBV18; D is undetermined. V lost 3 bases and J 4 bases, leaving 9 bases between the germline ends. Germline lookup yields CDR1 KGHSH and CDR2 LQKENI. The CDR3 extends over 13 amino acids.

J is TRBJ2-5 and V is TRBV2, with 11 bases fitting TRBD2. Germline V lookup: CDR1 SNHLY, CDR2 FYNNEI. This CDR3 is built from 16 residues. J gave up 2 bases and V 6 bases, and 8 bases lay outside the gene matches. As DNA, the CDR3 is TGTGCCAGCAGCCAAGGCCTAGCGGGGGGTCAAGAGACCCAGTACTTC. Its translation is CASSQGLAGGQETQYF.

This clone was seen more than once but under ten times. The DNA for the CDR3 is TGTGCCAGCAGTCGGGACGTCTATAATTCACCCCTCCACTTT. It translates to CASSRDVYNSPLHF. V is TRBV6-1 and J is TRBJ1-6; TRBD1 is a possible D gene (5 bases). The germline V gene has CDR1 MNHNS and CDR2 SASEGT. This CDR3 is built from 14 residues. V was clipped by 5 bases and J by 3 bases, with 8 bases between them.

In nucleotides, the CDR3 is TGTGCCAGCAGCCCGACTAGCGTCCAAGAGACCCAGTACTTC. Its translation is CASSPTSVQETQYF. The chain has TRBV11-2 and TRBJ2-5; 8 bases map to TRBD2. The junction had 3 bases not matched to a gene; V was cut back by 5 bases and J by 1 base. Germline lookup yields CDR1 SGHAT and CDR2 FQNNGV. CDR3 length: 14 residues.

The gene calls are TRBV5-1 and TRBJ1-2; no reliable D call. Trimming pared 5 bases from V and 4 bases from J, leaving 15 bases between. CDR3 length equals 14 residues. Germline CDR1 reads SGHRS; CDR2 reads YFSETQ. The CDR3 sequence is CASSYTYTGYGYTF. In DNA, the CDR3 is TGCGCCAGCAGTTATACATATACGGGCTATGGCTACACCTTC.

The chain is built from TRBV9 and TRBJ2-2, with D perhaps matching TRBD1 (5 bases). The CDR3 spans 14 residues. With 6 bases removed from V and 0 bases from J, the gap between germline ends came to 9 bases. Germline values: CDR1 SGDLS, CDR2 YYNGEE. CDR3 in amino acids: CASNPRANTGELFF. The CDR3 DNA reads as TGTGCCAGCAACCCCAGGGCGAACACCGGGGAGCTGTTTTTT.

This clone was recorded only once. This chain uses TRBV6-5 with TRBJ2-7; D not certain. V was cut by 4 bases and J by 2 bases, with 12 bases left in between. CDR3 size: 14 residues. Germline V gene lookup returns CDR1 MNHEY and CDR2 SVGAGI. CDR3 loop: CASSSSLLTYEQYF. The CDR3 DNA sequence: TGTGCCAGCAGTTCCTCGCTCCTGACCTACGAGCAGTACTTC.

V gene TRBV5-4 combines with J gene TRBJ2-5; D is ambiguous. The CDR3 length is 13 residues. CDR1 is SGHNT and CDR2 is YYREEE in the germline V gene (reference sequence). Trimming stripped 4 bases from V and 3 bases from J, with 10 bases between. CDR3 DNA: TGTGCCAGCAGCCCGAGAACCAAAGAGACCCAGTACTTC. It yields the protein CASSPRTKETQYF.

The chain couples TRBV10-1 to TRBJ2-7; 12 bases align to TRBD2. The CDR3 length is 14 residues. The germline V gene encodes CDR1 WNHNN and CDR2 SYGVQD (reference sequence). V lost 2 bases, J lost 5 bases, and 1 base stayed unmatched. CDR3 residues: CASSERLAGDEQYF. CDR3 DNA: TGCGCCAGCAGTGAGCGACTAGCGGGAGACGAGCAGTACTTC.

The chain uses TRBV7-3 and TRBJ2-5, with 9 bases lining up with TRBD2. The V and J ends lost 5 bases and 5 bases, in that order; junction bases with no gene match: 9. Germline-derived CDR1 and CDR2 are SGHTA and FQGTGA. This CDR3 is 15 amino acids long. The CDR3 sequence: CASSPSGLAAETQYF. The DNA for the CDR3 is TGTGCCAGCAGCCCCTCGGGACTAGCCGCGGAGACCCAGTACTTC.

V usage is TRBV15 and J usage is TRBJ2-2; a possible D gene is TRBD2 (6 bases). Looked up from germline, CDR1 is LNHNV and CDR2 is YYDKDF (reference sequence). V was clipped by 8 bases and J by 2 bases, with 18 bases between them. The CDR3 runs 16 residues. The CDR3 DNA reads as TGTGCCACCGCGGGAAAGATAGCGGCCAACACCGGGGAGCTGTTTTTT. Its translation is CATAGKIAANTGELFF.

This chain connects TRBV5-6 to TRBJ2-5, with 8 nucleotides matching TRBD1. The junction had 9 bases not matched to a gene; V was cut back by 3 bases and J by 5 bases. CDR3 length: 15 residues. Germline assignment: CDR1 SGHDT and CDR2 YYEEEE. The CDR3 protein is CASSSRDRPEETQYF. CDR3 coding DNA: TGTGCCAGCAGCTCCCGGGACAGGCCTGAGGAGACCCAGTACTTC.

This chain connects TRBV11-2 to TRBJ2-1, with TRBD2 matching 11 bases. V shed 4 bases, J shed 7 bases, and the junction held 18 bases outside the gene matches. Germline V gene sequence: CDR1 SGHAT, CDR2 FQNNGV. The CDR3 is made up of 19 amino acids. CDR3 coding DNA: TGTGCCAGCAGCTCAAACCTGGGACTAGCGGACCCATGGAGGAATGAGCAGTTCTTC. As protein: CASSSNLGLADPWRNEQFF.

The rearrangement joins TRBV19 to TRBJ2-7, with D hard to call. The V end lost 6 bases, the J end lost 4 bases, and 13 bases lay between the germline ends. This CDR3 region has 13 residues. Germline V gene sequence: CDR1 LNHDA, CDR2 SQIVND (reference sequence). The CDR3 nucleotides are TGTGCCAGTAGCTTGATCCTGGAATACGAGCAGTACTTC. Translating gives CASSLILEYEQYF.

The chain is built from TRBV9 and TRBJ2-6; a weak D match, TRBD1 (5 bases). Per germline, CDR1 SGDLS and CDR2 YYNGEE. This CDR3 has 15 residues. V gave up 4 bases and J gave up 1 base, with 9 bases separating them. CDR3 nucleotide sequence: TGTGCCAGCAGCAAAAAGGGGTCTGGGGCCAACGTCCTGACTTTC. This encodes CASSKKGSGANVLTF.

To note about this clone: The final CDR3 position lacks the conserved phenylalanine or tryptophan, pointing to a likely read error. The chain combines TRBV14 with TRBJ1-2, with 7 bases that match TRBD1. With V trimmed by 2 bases and J by 0 bases, 3 bases remained unmatched. The CDR3 loop spans 15 amino acids. CDR1 and CDR2 (germline): SGHDN, FVKESK. The CDR3 DNA is TGTGCCAGCAGCCAACCGGGGACAGCTAACTATGGCTACACCCTC. Amino acids: CASSQPGTANYGYTL.

On this clone: One junction end disagrees with the germline gene, perhaps due to a read error. The chain is built from TRBV7-4 and TRBJ2-3, with TRBD2 matching 8 bases. This CDR3 spans 15 amino acids. Germline V gene sequence: CDR1 SGHVT, CDR2 SQSDAQ. The DNA for the CDR3 is TGTGCCAGCAACTTACTAGCGGTCTATGGGGTAACGCAGTATTTT. This sequence encodes CASNLLAVYGVTQYF.

The gene calls are TRBV18 and TRBJ2-3, with 10 bases aligning to TRBD1. Germline V gives CDR1 KGHSH, CDR2 LQKENI. This CDR3 has 16 residues. J gave up 2 bases and V 1 base, and 3 bases lay outside the gene matches. CDR3 sequence: CASSPRGQGSTDTQYF. CDR3 DNA: TGTGCCAGCTCACCACGGGGACAGGGGTCCACAGATACGCAGTATTTT.

The rearrangement uses TRBV10-1 and TRBJ2-1; TRBD2 might be the D (7 bases). V dropped 0 bases and J dropped 5 bases, with 14 bases sitting between them. CDR1 WNHNN and CDR2 SYGVQD come from the germline V gene (reference sequence). The CDR3 is 16 amino acids. The DNA for the CDR3 is TGCGCCAGCAGTGAGTCTACGGGGGGCGGCCACAATGAGCAGTTCTTC. This codes for CASSESTGGGHNEQFF.

The CDR3 nucleotides are TGTGCCAGCAGCCTGGGACTAGCGGGAGAGAGATCTTTCTTC. Protein: CASSLGLAGERSFF. The V and J genes are TRBV7-6 and TRBJ2-1; 14 bases are a match to TRBD2. CDR1 is SGHVS and CDR2 is FNYEAQ in the germline V gene. V lost 5 bases and J lost 16; bases outside the gene matches: 10. The CDR3 covers 14 residues. Drawing the rest from reference TRBV7-6 and TRBJ2-1, the complete variable domain is GAGVSQSPRYKVTKRGQDVALRCDPISGHVSLYWYRQALGQGPEFLTYFNYEAQQDKSGLPNDRFSAERPEGSISTLTIQRTEQRDSAMYRCASSLGLAGERSFFGPGTRLTVL.